This TCR beta chain was profiled in a study of CD8+CD57+ T cells in acquired aplastic anemia. Genomic DNA acted as the template from which TCR beta VDJ combination and CDR3 sequence profiling were carried out. TCRdb fed the reads into MiXCR, producing one record per CDR3 protein. The data hold approximately 200,000 distinct CDR3 sequences, with 64% observed a single time. This CDR3 contains 15 residues. Germline CDR1 and CDR2: LNHDA and SQIVND (reference sequence). The V end lost 2 bases, the J end lost 8 bases, and 18 bases lay between the germline ends. The receptor was derived from a human donor with severe aplastic anemia or a healthy control (not recorded which). This sequence joins TRBV19 and TRBJ1-2; TRBD1 is a possible D gene (6 bases). Sequencing was performed on sorted CD4+, CD8+, or CD8+CD57+ T cells (not recorded which) from PBMCs. In DNA form, the CDR3 reads TGTGCCAGTAGTATACCGGGGGGCGACGGTTGGGGCTACACCTTC. Its protein product is CASSIPGGDGWGYTF.